The present TCR beta chain was sequenced within a study of Ad26.COV2.S vaccination and SARS-CoV-2 variants. Study as a whole: Within the COV1001 Ad26.COV2.S trial arm, the donor was enrolled.

Germline CDR1 is SGHRS and CDR2 is YFSETQ. The CDR3 has 12 amino acids. V gave up 7 bases and J gave up 5 bases, with 13 bases separating them. Profiling relied on immunoSEQ multiplex PCR, and the TCRdb table lists in-frame clones only, not all of them. The table lists 300,000 to 450,000 clones, 70% to 90% of them singletons. Treatment of the sample: about 20 received Ad26.COV2.S at low or high dose, single or two shots; several received placebo; per-sample allocation not given. After the first vaccine or placebo injection, samples were drawn on day 63. The TCR was taken from a person aged 18-65 years who received the Ad26.COV2.S COVID-19 vaccine or a placebo. The rearrangement joins TRBV5-1 to TRBJ2-7; D is possibly TRBD1 (5 bases). The sample in question was peripheral blood, obtained in a trial of Ad26.COV2.S vaccine versus placebo. The chain's CDR3 is CASGDRVHEQYF. The DNA of the CDR3 is TGCGCCAGCGGTGACAGAGTCCACGAGCAGTACTTC.